The 22 T cell receptor beta chains reported below all come from one sample, sequenced in a study of blood T cell repertoires in COVID-19. The table came from immunoSEQ multiplex PCR; TCRdb's copy has only in-frame clones and leaves some out. This sample has 150,000 or so clones, with 85% to 90% found just once. The sequencing sample was made of PBMCs or T cells enriched from blood (not recorded which). Receptors were obtained from a woman in her fifties or sixties who had recovered from COVID-19.

This sequence joins TRBV19 and TRBJ1-1, with D hard to call. V dropped 5 bases and J dropped 0 bases, with 7 bases sitting between them. The CDR3 is 13 residues long. Germline V gene lookup returns CDR1 LNHDA and CDR2 SQIVND (reference sequence). The CDR3 region has the DNA TGTGCCAGTAGTTCGACATTGAACACTGAAGCTTTCTTT. The encoded protein is CASSSTLNTEAFF.

CDR3 protein: CASSIAAHALNEKLFF. DNA of the CDR3: TGTGCCAGTAGTATCGCGGCGCACGCGCTTAATGAAAAACTGTTTTTT. V is TRBV19 and J is TRBJ1-4; D ambiguous. Germline values: CDR1 LNHDA, CDR2 SQIVND (reference sequence). This CDR3 has 16 amino acids. Trimming cost V 3 bases and J 4 bases, with 15 bases left between them.

The V and J genes are TRBV3-1 (or the pseudogene TRBV3-2) and TRBJ1-5; D gene unclear. The germline V and J ends were trimmed by 0 bases and 3 bases, with 9 bases remaining between them. The CDR3 runs 15 residues. CDR1 is LGHDT and CDR2 is YNNKEL in the germline V gene (reference sequence). The CDR3 sequence is CASSQDLQFNQPQHF. The DNA of the CDR3 is TGTGCCAGCAGCCAAGATTTACAGTTCAATCAGCCCCAGCATTTT.

The rearrangement links TRBV3-1 (or the pseudogene TRBV3-2) to TRBJ2-4; D is unclear. Germline V gives CDR1 LGHDT, CDR2 YNNKEL (reference sequence). The ends were cut back, 1 base at V and 4 bases at J, with 26 bases in the middle. This CDR3 is 20 amino acids long. Here the CDR3 reads CASSQGERSFRSLNKNIQYF. The CDR3 DNA reads TGTGCCAGCAGCCAAGGCGAGCGAAGTTTCCGATCCCTAAATAAAAACATTCAGTACTTC.

The rearrangement links TRBV7-3 to TRBJ2-7; 9 positions match TRBD1. Germline V CDR1 and CDR2: SGHTA, FQGTGA. The V and J ends lost 3 bases and 5 bases, in that order; junction bases with no gene match: 2. CDR3 size: 13 residues. This CDR3 reads CASSFGTGNEQYF. The CDR3 DNA reads TGTGCCAGCAGCTTCGGGACAGGGAACGAGCAGTACTTC. The variable domain in full, with the rest retrieved from reference TRBV7-3 and TRBJ2-7, is GAGVSQTPSNKVTEKGKYVELRCDPISGHTALYWYRQSLGQGPEFLIYFQGTGAADDSGLPNDRFFAVRPEGSVSTLKIQRTERGDSAVYLCASSFGTGNEQYFGPGTRLTVT.

The chain employs TRBV19 and TRBJ1-5; 8 nucleotides agree with TRBD1. There are 14 residues in the CDR3. With 7 bases clipped from V and 0 bases from J, the junction kept 2 bases outside the gene matches. Germline-derived CDR1 and CDR2 are LNHDA and SQIVND (reference sequence). Written as DNA, the CDR3 is TGTGCCAGTAAGGACAGGGTTAGCAATCAGCCCCAGCATTTT. Its protein is CASKDRVSNQPQHF.

This chain uses TRBV19 with TRBJ2-3; no definite D call. The germline V gene has CDR1 LNHDA and CDR2 SQIVND (reference sequence). V was cut by 3 bases and J by 3 bases, with 7 bases left in between. This CDR3 is 13 amino acids long. This CDR3 reads CASSIRRTDTQYF. The CDR3, as DNA: TGTGCCAGTAGTATTAGGAGAACAGATACGCAGTATTTT.

The chain joins TRBV7-8 to TRBJ1-1, with D hard to call. This CDR3 contains 13 residues. The V gene lost 1 base and the J gene lost 4 bases, with 7 bases spanning the gap. From germline, CDR1 is SGHVS and CDR2 FQNEAQ. The CDR3 DNA is TGTGCCAGCAGCTTAGGCGTGTCCACTGAAGCTTTCTTT. Its translation: CASSLGVSTEAFF.

The chain joins TRBV27 to TRBJ2-7; tentative D call: TRBD2 (6 bases). Germline V gene lookup returns CDR1 MNHEY and CDR2 SMNVEV (reference sequence). CDR3 length: 16 residues. Trimming took 6 bases from V and 3 from J, leaving 21 bases between them. CDR3 DNA sequence: TGTGCCAGCAGATTTATGGGTGGCGGCGGGGACTACGAGCAGTACTTC. Encoded protein: CASRFMGGGGDYEQYF.

The chain's CDR3 is CASSSGLNTGELFF. The DNA for the CDR3 is TGTGCCAGCAGCTCGGGACTGAACACCGGGGAGCTGTTTTTT. This sequence joins TRBV7-2 and TRBJ2-2; weak D call: TRBD2 (6 bases). Germline V gives CDR1 SGHTA, CDR2 FQGNSA. There are 14 residues in the CDR3. The V gene lost 4 bases and the J gene lost 1 base, with 7 bases spanning the gap.

V is TRBV19 and J is TRBJ1-2; D not certain. The CDR3 covers 13 residues. Germline V gene lookup returns CDR1 LNHDA and CDR2 SQIVND (reference sequence). V was pared by 7 bases and J by 8 bases, with 17 bases between. CDR3 DNA sequence: TGTGCCAGTACCCCCGAGGGCCTCTCGGGCTACACCTTC. Translating it yields CASTPEGLSGYTF.

The rearrangement uses TRBV19 and TRBJ1-4; TRBD1 matches at 10 bases. V gave up 8 bases and J gave up 4 bases; unmatched junction bases: 4. Germline lookup yields CDR1 LNHDA and CDR2 SQIVND (reference sequence). The CDR3 extends over 14 amino acids. Written as DNA, the CDR3 is TGTGCCAGTTGGGACAGGGGTGGTAATGAAAAACTGTTTTTT. Protein product: CASWDRGGNEKLFF.

This chain connects TRBV11-2 to TRBJ2-3; D might be TRBD1 (5 bases). Germline-derived CDR1 and CDR2 are SGHAT and FQNNGV. Trimming removed 5 bases at V and 6 bases at J, with 21 bases between. The CDR3 extends over 16 amino acids. The CDR3 sequence is CASSPLPRVRSDTQYF. DNA for the CDR3: TGTGCCAGCAGCCCACTCCCCAGGGTTCGATCGGATACGCAGTATTTT.

The rearrangement uses TRBV11-2 and TRBJ2-2, with a possible D match to TRBD1 (6 bases). V lost 3 bases and J 4 bases, leaving 9 bases between the germline ends. Germline CDR1 and CDR2: SGHAT and FQNNGV. The CDR3 covers 14 residues. The CDR3 reads CASSFLQGTGELFF. The CDR3 nucleotides are TGTGCCAGCAGCTTTTTACAGGGCACCGGGGAGCTGTTTTTT.

The CDR3 reads CASSGGGGLTIEQYF. As DNA, the CDR3 is TGTGCCAGCAGCGGAGGAGGGGGCTTAACTATCGAGCAGTACTTC. The rearrangement uses TRBV9 and TRBJ2-7, with TRBD1 as a possible D gene (7 bases). CDR1 is SGDLS, CDR2 YYNGEE, per germline. The V end lost 3 bases, the J end lost 6 bases, and 19 bases lay between the germline ends. CDR3 length equals 15 residues. Full variable domain (remainder filled in from reference TRBV9 and TRBJ2-7): DSGVTQTPKHLITATGQRVTLRCSPRSGDLSVYWYQQSLDQGLQFLIQYYNGEERAKGNILERFSAQQFPDLHSELNLSSLELGDSALYFCASSGGGGLTIEQYFGPGTRLTVT.

V usage is TRBV5-1 and J usage is TRBJ2-5; 9 bases line up with TRBD2. The CDR3 totals 16 residues. J was trimmed by 5 bases and V by 1 base; bases with no gene match: 9. Germline V CDR1 and CDR2: SGHRS, YFSETQ. The CDR3 region is CASSLLSPSGAETQYF. The CDR3 DNA reads TGCGCCAGCAGCTTGTTGTCCCCTAGCGGGGCCGAGACCCAGTACTTC.

The CDR3 reads CASSHTGGRGYTF. DNA of the CDR3: TGTGCCAGCAGCCATACAGGGGGGAGAGGCTACACCTTC. This chain uses TRBV6-5 with TRBJ1-2, with 8 bases identical to TRBD1. V lost 6 bases to trimming and J lost 8 bases; unmatched junction nucleotides: 8. Per germline, CDR1 MNHEY and CDR2 SVGAGI. The CDR3 is 13 amino acids.

V gene TRBV6-5 combines with J gene TRBJ1-5, with D unclear. The CDR3 loop spans 14 amino acids. Trimming shortened V by 10 bases and J by 4 bases, and 17 bases separated the two germline ends. Germline V CDR1 and CDR2: MNHEY, SVGAGI. The CDR3 DNA is TGTGCCACCTCTCGGAGCGGGTTTAATCAGCCCCAGCATTTT. It codes for CATSRSGFNQPQHF.

The chain combines TRBV7-9 with TRBJ2-6; 9 nucleotides agree with TRBD1. The length of the CDR3 is 19 residues. Per the germline V gene, CDR1 is SEHNR and CDR2 is FQNEAQ (reference sequence). Losses at the gene ends were 5 bases for V and 4 bases for J; bases not matched to a gene: 15. The CDR3 DNA is TGTGCCAGCAGCCAGACCCTGGGACAGGGATCGGTGGGGGCCAACGTCCTGACTTTC. This translates into CASSQTLGQGSVGANVLTF.

V and J are TRBV6-2 or TRBV6-3 and TRBJ1-1; D might be TRBD1 (6 bases). The CDR3 runs to 14 residues. Germline V gene lookup returns CDR1 MNHEY and CDR2 SVGEGT. Trimming stripped 7 bases from V and 11 bases from J, with 23 bases between. CDR3 protein: CASTPYPQAQGAFF. CDR3 in DNA: TGTGCCAGCACCCCCTACCCCCAGGCTCAGGGGGCTTTCTTT.

This chain joins TRBV6-5 and TRBJ1-5, with 9 bases fitting TRBD1. CDR1 is MNHEY, CDR2 SVGAGI, per germline. This CDR3 is 15 amino acids long. V lost 7 bases and J lost 2; bases outside the gene matches: 6. CDR3 amino acids: CASKPGQGRNQPQHF. The CDR3 bases are TGTGCCAGCAAACCGGGACAGGGACGCAATCAGCCCCAGCATTTT.

The V gene is TRBV5-1, the J gene TRBJ2-1, with 9 bases fitting TRBD2. CDR3 length: 15 amino acids. Germline V gene lookup returns CDR1 SGHRS and CDR2 YFSETQ. J gave up 5 bases and V 2 bases, and 5 bases lay outside the gene matches. Here the CDR3 reads CASSFIAGVNNEQFF. As DNA, the CDR3 is TGCGCCAGCAGCTTCATAGCGGGGGTGAACAATGAGCAGTTCTTC.